Presented here are 30 T cell receptor beta chains from one specimen sequenced in a study of T cell repertoires in cytomegalovirus infection. Their specific antigens are unknown. Using its own MiXCR run on the reads, TCRdb lists one record per CDR3 protein. The sample carries 100,000 to 150,000 distinct CDR3 sequences, around 25% recorded once. Input material: PBMCs, sequenced either directly or after in vitro stimulation (not recorded which). All receptors derive from a human donor in good health (CMV status not recorded). Some clones in this sample may be carry-over from other donors' samples.

The chain is built from TRBV6-2 or TRBV6-3 and TRBJ1-5; D is possibly TRBD1 (6 bases). This CDR3 spans 15 amino acids. V shed 7 bases and J shed 2 bases, with 15 bases lying between them. Germline CDR1 and CDR2: MNHEY and SVGEGT. CDR3 loop: CASTPRDTRNQPQHF. The CDR3 nucleotides are TGTGCCAGCACCCCGAGGGACACCCGCAATCAGCCCCAGCATTTT.

The table lists this clonotype with many counts. The chain combines TRBV7-6 with TRBJ1-1, with 7 bases that match TRBD1. Trimming removed 5 bases from V and 9 bases from J; junction bases left unmatched: 12. The CDR3 covers 14 residues. The germline gives CDR1 SGHVS, CDR2 FNYEAQ. The CDR3 DNA follows: TGTGCCAGCAGCACGCGGACAGGCCTAAATCAAGCTTTCTTT. This encodes CASSTRTGLNQAFF.

This clonotype was seen only a few times. The CDR3 reads CASSLYQSDTQYF. The CDR3 DNA follows: TGTGCCAGCAGTTTATATCAGTCAGATACGCAGTATTTT. The rearrangement joins TRBV27 to TRBJ2-3; D ambiguous. Germline V CDR1 and CDR2: MNHEY, SMNVEV (reference sequence). V was shortened by 1 base and J by 4 bases, with 6 bases between the two germline ends. This CDR3 has 13 residues.

The V call is TRBV19, the J call TRBJ1-4; possible D gene TRBD1, 5 bases. Germline V gene lookup returns CDR1 LNHDA and CDR2 SQIVND (reference sequence). The CDR3 is 15 amino acids. V gave up 6 bases and J gave up 8 bases, with 19 bases separating them. In DNA, the CDR3 is TGTGCCAGTAGCAACGCAGGGAGCAGGGAAGAAAAACTGTTTTTT. It specifies CASSNAGSREEKLFF.

This clonotype was seen a handful of times. The chain couples TRBV20-1 to TRBJ2-1; the D call may be TRBD1 or TRBD2 (5 bases each). Germline values: CDR1 DFQATT, CDR2 SNEGSKA (reference sequence). V lost 1 base and J 4 bases, leaving 17 bases between the germline ends. This CDR3 is built from 16 residues. CDR3 nucleotide sequence: TGCAGTGCTAGAGGGGGACCAAGCCGGGGATACAATGAGCAGTTCTTC. This translates into CSARGGPSRGYNEQFF.

The genes are TRBV4-1 and TRBJ2-7, with a tentative D call TRBD1 (5 bases). Germline loops: CDR1 MGHRA, CDR2 YSYEKL. CDR3 length: 17 residues. Trimming removed 2 bases from V and 2 bases from J, with 19 bases in between. CDR3 protein: CASSQSVSAGLAYEQYF. The CDR3 DNA follows: TGCGCCAGCAGCCAATCGGTATCGGCAGGGCTAGCCTACGAGCAGTACTTC.

This clonotype was counted between two and nine times. The V gene is TRBV29-1, the J gene TRBJ2-3; D gene ambiguous. The V gene lost 4 bases and the J gene lost 2 bases, with 10 bases spanning the gap. Per the germline V gene, CDR1 is SQVTM and CDR2 is ANQGSEA. The CDR3 runs to 13 residues. CDR3 protein: CSVATNPTDTQYF. For the CDR3, the DNA is TGCAGCGTTGCGACCAACCCCACAGATACGCAGTATTTT.

The chain couples TRBV6-5 to TRBJ1-1; TRBD1 is a possible D gene (6 bases). The CDR3 covers 14 residues. Trimming took off 0 bases at V and 10 bases at J, with 15 bases between the two ends. Germline CDR1 is MNHEY and CDR2 is SVGAGI. CDR3 in amino acids: CASSYSGFEGGAFF. The CDR3 DNA sequence: TGTGCCAGCAGTTACTCAGGTTTTGAGGGGGGAGCTTTCTTT.

The chain links TRBV24-1 to TRBJ2-1, with 13 bases lining up with TRBD2. Trimming cost V 4 bases and J 9 bases; bases outside gene matches: 14. Germline V CDR1 and CDR2: KGHDR, SFDVKD. The CDR3 sequence is 18 residues long. CDR3 nucleotides: TGTGCCACCAGTGACCCGAAACTCACTAGCGGGAGGGCCGGTGAGCAGTTCTTC. Protein: CATSDPKLTSGRAGEQFF.

This clonotype came up a few times. J is TRBJ1-4 and V is TRBV27; maybe TRBD1 (5 bases). Trimming removed 2 bases at V and 7 bases at J, with 11 bases between. The CDR3 sequence is 14 residues long. The germline CDR1 and CDR2 sequences are MNHEY and SMNVEV (reference sequence). In DNA, the CDR3 is TGTGCCAGCAGTTTAAAGTCCAGGGTTGAAAAACTGTTTTTT. Amino acid sequence: CASSLKSRVEKLFF. The full variable domain, with the rest looked up from reference TRBV27 and TRBJ1-4, is EAQVTQNPRYLITVTGKKLTVTCSQNMNHEYMSWYRQDPGLGLRQIYYSMNVEVTDKGDVPEGYKVSRKEKRNFPLILESPSPNQTSLYFCASSLKSRVEKLFFGSGTQLSVL.

The CDR3 DNA reads as TGTGCCACCAGCAGACGATCCCTAGGGTGGGAGCAGTTCTTC. Protein: CATSRRSLGWEQFF. V is TRBV15 and J is TRBJ2-1; no definite D call. CDR3 length: 14 residues. In germline, CDR1 is LNHNV, CDR2 YYDKDF (reference sequence). V was pared by 2 bases and J by 10 bases, with 15 bases between.

This chain links TRBV5-1 with TRBJ2-1; D possibly corresponds to TRBD2 (5 bases). In germline, CDR1 is SGHRS, CDR2 YFSETQ. V lost 4 bases and J lost 9, with 17 bases in between. CDR3 size: 14 residues. The CDR3 loop is CASSAGMAGAEQFF. Written as DNA, the CDR3 is TGCGCCAGCAGCGCCGGGATGGCAGGTGCTGAGCAGTTCTTC.

The V and J genes are TRBV4-1 and TRBJ2-5, with 9 bases that match TRBD2. V lost 0 bases and J lost 4; bases outside the gene matches: 6. Germline V gene data show CDR1 as MGHRA and CDR2 as YSYEKL. The CDR3 covers 16 residues. The CDR3: CASSQEGSGSRETQYF. The CDR3 region has the DNA TGCGCCAGCAGCCAAGAAGGTAGCGGGAGTCGAGAGACCCAGTACTTC.

V is TRBV19 and J is TRBJ1-5; tentative D call: TRBD1 (5 bases). The CDR3 extends over 15 amino acids. Germline CDR1 LNHDA, CDR2 SQIVND (reference sequence). Between the trimmed V and J ends, which lost 1 base and 0 bases, there was a span of 7 bases. CDR3 in DNA: TGTGCCAGTAGTATAGCGGGACTTAGCAATCAGCCCCAGCATTTT. Protein product: CASSIAGLSNQPQHF.

The CDR3 region is CASSQETSMGETQYF. In nucleotides, the CDR3 is TGCGCCAGCAGCCAAGAGACTAGCATGGGGGAGACCCAGTACTTC. V usage is TRBV4-1 and J usage is TRBJ2-5, with TRBD2 matching over 7 bases. This CDR3 spans 15 amino acids. Per germline, CDR1 MGHRA and CDR2 YSYEKL. V was pared by 0 bases and J by 5 bases, with 6 bases of the junction left unmatched.

This clonotype was observed at least ten times. This sequence joins TRBV7-2 and TRBJ2-5, with TRBD2 matching 7 bases. The germline gives CDR1 SGHTA, CDR2 FQGNSA. The CDR3 spans 13 residues. V gave up 5 bases and J gave up 5 bases; unmatched junction bases: 5. DNA of the CDR3: TGTGCCAGCAGCCCGGGGGGAGGGGAGACCCAGTACTTC. Protein: CASSPGGGETQYF.

At least ten counts were recorded for this clonotype. The rearrangement uses TRBV7-2 and TRBJ2-7; 10 bases match TRBD1. Germline-derived CDR1 and CDR2 are SGHTA and FQGNSA. J was trimmed by 1 base and V by 4 bases; bases with no gene match: 7. The CDR3 is 16 residues long. The CDR3 nucleotides read TGTGCCAGCAGCTCCCCAGGGGACAGGGGTTCCTACGAGCAGTACTTC. Translated: CASSSPGDRGSYEQYF.

This clonotype showed up just a few times. The chain employs TRBV7-9 and TRBJ1-2, with 7 bases fitting TRBD1. Germline V gene data show CDR1 as SEHNR and CDR2 as FQNEAQ (reference sequence). The CDR3 consists of 14 residues. Trimming removed 5 bases from V and 4 bases from J; junction bases left unmatched: 7. The CDR3 DNA reads TGTGCCAGCAGCCCTGGACAGGCATTCTATGGCTACACCTTC. It is translated as CASSPGQAFYGYTF.

This clonotype was seen many times. The V and J genes are TRBV7-6 and TRBJ1-4; D gene uncertain. The V and J ends lost 5 bases and 4 bases respectively, with 14 bases between them. CDR1 is SGHVS, CDR2 FNYEAQ, per germline. The CDR3 runs 15 residues. CDR3 in amino acids: CASSRAGGINEKLFF. The CDR3 DNA reads as TGTGCCAGCAGCCGGGCGGGAGGGATTAATGAAAAACTGTTTTTT.

About this clonotype: A much larger clone differs from this one at a single base, so this may be a read error. This chain links TRBV27 with TRBJ1-1; 8 nucleotides line up with TRBD1. The V and J ends lost 4 bases and 0 bases, in that order; junction bases with no gene match: 10. The germline V gene has CDR1 MNHEY and CDR2 SMNVEV (reference sequence). The CDR3 covers 17 residues. Here the CDR3 DNA reads TGTGCCAGCAGTTCTATCGGACAGGGAGGGATGAACACTGAAGCTTTCTTT. This gives the protein CASSSIGQGGMNTEAFF.

In this sample, this clonotype turned up once. The gene calls are TRBV12-3 or TRBV12-4 and TRBJ1-1; a weak D match, TRBD1 (6 bases). V lost 1 base, J lost 4 bases, and 16 bases lay in between. The CDR3 is 16 residues long. The CDR3 reads CASSLVGGGLGTEAFF. For the CDR3, the DNA is TGTGCCAGCAGTTTAGTGGGGGGGGGGCTAGGCACTGAAGCTTTCTTT.

This clonotype was recorded a few times. V gene TRBV19 combines with J gene TRBJ2-1, with 8 bases matching TRBD2. Germline CDR1 LNHDA, CDR2 SQIVND (reference sequence). J gave up 0 bases and V 7 bases, and 5 bases lay outside the gene matches. The CDR3 runs 15 residues. In DNA, the CDR3 is TGTGCCAGTATAGGGCTAGCGGGCTCCTACAATGAGCAGTTCTTC. It specifies CASIGLAGSYNEQFF.

This rearrangement joins TRBV4-1 to TRBJ1-2, with D unclear. This CDR3 comprises 13 residues. Trimming left V 0 bases short and J 8 bases short, with 10 bases between. The germline gives CDR1 MGHRA, CDR2 YSYEKL. The CDR3 sequence is CASSQDLARGYTF. In DNA, the CDR3 is TGCGCCAGCAGCCAAGATCTGGCGAGAGGCTACACCTTC.

Turning to this clonotype: A much larger clone lies a single base off, so this may be a read error. The V and J genes are TRBV7-2 and TRBJ1-5; possible D gene TRBD1, 6 bases. CDR3 length: 17 residues. Per germline, CDR1 SGHTA and CDR2 FQGNSA. The CDR3 nucleotides are TGTGCCAGCAGCTTAGTGGAGGGGGGCGCAGGCGGTCAGCCCCAGCTTTTT. Its protein product is CASSLVEGGAGGQPQLF.

This rearrangement joins TRBV19 to TRBJ2-2, with 14 nucleotides matching TRBD2. The junction had 5 bases not matched to a gene; V was cut back by 6 bases and J by 5 bases. The CDR3 is made up of 16 amino acids. CDR1 is LNHDA and CDR2 is SQIVND in the germline V gene (reference sequence). The CDR3 nucleotides are TGTGCCAGTAGGGGACTAGCGGGAGTTTTAACCGGGGAGCTGTTTTTT. It specifies CASRGLAGVLTGELFF.

The table lists this clonotype with a few counts. The J gene is TRBJ2-5, the V gene TRBV5-1, with 7 bases lining up with TRBD1. This CDR3 has 17 residues. J lost 1 base, V lost 4 bases, and 13 bases had no gene match. The V gene's germline CDR1 is SGHRS and CDR2 YFSETQ. The CDR3 loop is CASSPIRARGFQETQYF. In DNA, the CDR3 is TGCGCCAGCAGCCCGATCCGGGCCAGGGGGTTCCAAGAGACCCAGTACTTC.

This chain connects TRBV7-9 to TRBJ1-3; D unresolved. V shed 6 bases and J shed 2 bases, with 17 bases lying between them. The CDR3 length is 16 residues. Per germline, CDR1 SEHNR and CDR2 FQNEAQ (reference sequence). The CDR3 DNA is TGTGCCAGCAGTCCCCCCCGTGAGGCCCCTGGAAACACCATATATTTT. It codes for CASSPPREAPGNTIYF.

This clonotype was counted many times. The chain couples TRBV7-6 to TRBJ1-1; no definite D call. This CDR3 is built from 13 residues. In germline, CDR1 is SGHVS, CDR2 FNYEAQ. V dropped 2 bases and J dropped 4 bases, with 8 bases sitting between them. CDR3 residues: CASSLFSTTEAFF. In DNA, the CDR3 is TGTGCCAGCAGCTTATTCTCGACCACTGAAGCTTTCTTT.

The chain links TRBV7-9 to TRBJ2-5, with 13 bases fitting TRBD2. Unmatched junction bases numbered 13, after V lost 4 bases and J lost 5 bases. Germline CDR1 and CDR2: SEHNR and FQNEAQ (reference sequence). There are 18 residues in the CDR3. CDR3: CASSWGGTSGVTGETQYF. CDR3 DNA: TGTGCCAGCAGCTGGGGTGGGACTAGCGGGGTTACGGGGGAGACCCAGTACTTC.

This clonotype was seen a handful of times. The rearrangement links TRBV7-9 to TRBJ1-4; D may be TRBD1 (6 bases). Trimming stripped 4 bases from V and 7 bases from J, with 13 bases between. The CDR3 length is 14 residues. The V gene's germline CDR1 is SEHNR and CDR2 FQNEAQ (reference sequence). Here the CDR3 DNA reads TGTGCCAGCAGCTACAACACAGGGCCTGAAAAACTGTTTTTT. Translating gives CASSYNTGPEKLFF. Full variable domain (outside the CDR3, taken from reference TRBV7-9 and TRBJ1-4): DTGVSQNPRHKITKRGQNVTFRCDPISEHNRLYWYRQTLGQGPEFLTYFQNEAQLEKSRLLSDRFSAERPKGSFSTLEIQRTEQGDSAMYLCASSYNTGPEKLFFGSGTQLSVL.